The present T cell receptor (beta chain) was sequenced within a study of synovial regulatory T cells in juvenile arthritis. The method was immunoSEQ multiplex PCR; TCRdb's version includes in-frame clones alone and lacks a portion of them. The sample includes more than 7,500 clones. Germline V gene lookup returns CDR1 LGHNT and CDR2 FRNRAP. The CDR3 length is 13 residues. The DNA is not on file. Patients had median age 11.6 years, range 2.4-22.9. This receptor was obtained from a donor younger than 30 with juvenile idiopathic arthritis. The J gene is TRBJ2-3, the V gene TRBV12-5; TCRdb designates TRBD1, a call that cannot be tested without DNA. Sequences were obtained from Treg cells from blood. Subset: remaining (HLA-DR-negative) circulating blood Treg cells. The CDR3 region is CASGQASTDTQYF.